Given below is one T cell receptor beta chain in context. As yet, its antigen is unknown. This record comes from a study of breast tumors, draining lymph nodes, adjacent tissues. Findings and caveats of the study: Tumor TCR diversity was below lymph nodes but above nontumor tissue.

TCRdb re-called the multiplex PCR reads with MiXCR, one entry per CDR3 protein. The repertoire holds approximately 150,000 distinct CDR3 sequences, with about 30% as singletons. Breast cancer patients provided tissue from their axillary draining lymph nodes. The sequencing sample was made of axillary lymph node tissue. This clonotype was sampled from a female donor with breast cancer. Some clones in this sample may be carry-over from other donors' samples.

The CDR3 DNA is TGTGCCAGCAGTGACGTTTCGGGGGGGGGCACTGAAGCTTTCTTT. This encodes CASSDVSGGGTEAFF. The chain uses TRBV2 and TRBJ1-1; the D gene is possibly TRBD1 (5 bases). V dropped 3 bases and J dropped 4 bases, with 15 bases sitting between them. This CDR3 has 15 residues. Germline V gene sequence: CDR1 SNHLY, CDR2 FYNNEI.